A selection of T cell receptor beta chains follows, all from one sample in a study of cytomegalovirus exposure and HLA in healthy donors. Sequencing was performed with immunoSEQ multiplex PCR; in TCRdb, only in-frame clones are kept and a portion is missing. The sample lists around 150,000 clones, 65% to 90% occurring once. The sequenced sample was PBMCs. Receptors were obtained from a human donor in good health. The CDR3 runs from the conserved cysteine through the conserved F or W. A D gene is named only where the DNA matches it firmly. The size entry is marked missing in some rows and otherwise reads once, few, many or a size class.

clone_size | cdr3_length | j_call | v_call | d_call | cdr3_aa | cdr3_nt
once | 16 | TRBJ2-5 | TRBV7-2 | TRBD2 | CASSFRLAGGQETQYF | TGTGCCAGCAGCTTCCGACTAGCGGGGGGCCAAGAGACCCAGTACTTC
- | 16 | TRBJ2-3 | TRBV19 | - | CASSIGGSLYTDTQYF | TGTGCCAGTAGTATAGGTGGTAGCTTATACACAGATACGCAGTATTTT
few | 12 | TRBJ1-1 | TRBV11-3 | - | CASSLLNTEAFF | TGTGCCAGCAGCTTACTAAACACTGAAGCTTTCTTT
- | 16 | TRBJ2-1 | TRBV27 | - | CASRQGATLRYNEQFF | TGTGCCAGCAGACAAGGGGCTACCCTACGTTACAATGAGCAGTTCTTC
- | 14 | TRBJ1-2 | TRBV7-2 | TRBD1 | CASSPPGQGHGYTF | TGTGCCAGCAGCCCTCCGGGACAGGGACATGGCTACACCTTC
- | 15 | TRBJ2-7 | TRBV6-5 | TRBD1 | CASSYSGQDSYEQYF | TGTGCCAGCAGTTACTCGGGACAGGACTCCTACGAGCAGTACTTC
- | 16 | TRBJ1-1 | TRBV5-1 | TRBD1 | CASSHERGTANTEAFF | TGCGCCAGCAGTCACGAGAGAGGGACAGCTAACACTGAAGCTTTCTTT
- | 14 | TRBJ2-7 | TRBV29-1 | TRBD1 | CSVEDREASYEQYF | TGCAGCGTAGAGGACAGGGAGGCGTCCTACGAGCAGTACTTC
- | 14 | TRBJ2-5 | TRBV27 | TRBD1 | CASSLGTAQETQYF | TGTGCCAGCAGTTTAGGGACAGCCCAAGAGACCCAGTACTTC
- | 15 | TRBJ1-2 | TRBV5-1 | TRBD1 | CASSLVKGAIYGYTF | TGCGCCAGCAGCTTGGTGAAGGGGGCAATCTATGGCTACACCTTC
- | 13 | TRBJ1-1 | TRBV12-5 | - | CASGLGGGTEAFF | TGTGCTAGTGGTTTGGGCGGGGGGACTGAAGCTTTCTTT
- | 12 | TRBJ2-2 | TRBV10-3 | - | CATLGFTGELFF | TGTGCCACCCTCGGGTTCACCGGGGAGCTGTTTTTT
- | 13 | TRBJ2-7 | TRBV19 | - | CASSIGQSYEQYF | TGTGCCAGTAGTATAGGACAGTCCTACGAGCAGTACTTC
- | 14 | TRBJ1-2 | TRBV6-1 | TRBD1 | CASSVRDRNYGYTF | TGTGCCAGCAGTGTCCGGGACAGAAACTATGGCTACACCTTC
- | 14 | TRBJ1-2 | TRBV6-5 | - | CASRRDGGNYGYTF | TGTGCCAGCAGGAGGGACGGGGGTAACTATGGCTACACCTTC
- | 14 | TRBJ1-4 | TRBV10-3 | - | CAISRTDHNEKLFF | TGTGCCATCAGCAGGACTGACCATAATGAAAAACTGTTTTTT
- | 13 | TRBJ1-5 | TRBV6-6 | - | CASSYEVSQPQHF | TGTGCCAGCAGTTATGAGGTTTCTCAGCCCCAGCATTTT
once | 18 | TRBJ1-1 | TRBV2 | - | CASVEDQGVPMRVTEAFF | TGTGCCAGCGTAGAAGATCAAGGGGTCCCGATGAGAGTCACTGAAGCTTTCTTT
- | 15 | TRBJ2-7 | TRBV19 | TRBD1 | CASQDPGQGFREQYF | TGTGCCAGTCAGGATCCGGGACAGGGCTTTCGCGAGCAGTACTTC
- | 14 | TRBJ1-6 | TRBV27 | - | CASGSRGNNSPLHF | TGTGCCAGCGGGAGCAGGGGAAATAATTCACCCCTCCACTTT
- | 13 | TRBJ2-3 | TRBV9 | TRBD1 | CASSASGGDTQYF | TGTGCCAGCAGCGCCTCAGGGGGCGATACGCAGTATTTT
once | 13 | TRBJ2-7 | TRBV7-9 | - | CASSPLRSYEQYF | TGTGCCAGCAGCCCGCTTCGGTCCTACGAGCAGTACTTC
- | 14 | TRBJ2-3 | TRBV6-4 | - | CASSTGPYTDTQYF | TGTGCCAGCAGTACTGGGCCCTATACAGATACGCAGTATTTT
- | 12 | TRBJ2-1 | TRBV11-3 | TRBD2 | CASSPGLGEQFF | TGTGCCAGCAGCCCGGGACTAGGAGAGCAGTTCTTC
- | 16 | TRBJ2-1 | TRBV6-6 | TRBD2 | CASSYYRGGAQQEQFF | TGTGCCAGCAGTTACTATCGCGGGGGGGCACAACAGGAGCAGTTCTTC
- | 13 | TRBJ1-5 | TRBV7-2 | - | CASSLTTLQPQHF | TGTGCCAGCAGCTTGACTACTCTTCAGCCCCAGCATTTT
- | 14 | TRBJ1-2 | TRBV7-2 | - | CASSEDSLLYGYTF | TGTGCCAGCAGCGAAGACAGCTTACTCTATGGCTACACCTTC
- | 15 | TRBJ1-2 | TRBV4-3 | TRBD1 | CASSQVGTGRYGYTF | TGCGCCAGCAGCCAAGTTGGGACAGGCCGCTATGGCTACACCTTC
- | 15 | TRBJ2-5 | TRBV11-3 | TRBD1 | CASSLDRGPGETQYF | TGTGCCAGCAGCTTAGATAGGGGGCCAGGAGAGACCCAGTACTTC
- | 12 | TRBJ2-7 | TRBV7-9 | - | CASSSPGYEQYF | TGTGCCAGCAGCTCACCAGGCTACGAGCAGTACTTC
- | 14 | TRBJ2-2 | TRBV5-1 | - | CASSLLLTGGELFF | TGCGCCAGCAGCTTATTACTGACTGGCGGGGAGCTGTTTTTT
- | 14 | TRBJ2-1 | TRBV19 | - | CASSQTRFVNEQFF | TGTGCCAGTAGTCAGACTAGGTTTGTCAATGAGCAGTTCTTC
- | 15 | TRBJ1-2 | TRBV6-6 | - | CASSYEGPAGWGYTF | TGTGCCAGCAGTTACGAGGGCCCGGCAGGCTGGGGCTACACCTTC
- | 15 | TRBJ2-1 | TRBV11-3 | TRBD1 | CASSLPTGAGNEQFF | TGTGCCAGCAGCTTGCCCACAGGGGCTGGAAATGAGCAGTTCTTC
- | 15 | TRBJ1-2 | TRBV9 | - | CASSVDPSTNYGYTF | TGTGCCAGCAGCGTAGATCCGAGTACTAACTATGGCTACACCTTC
- | 14 | TRBJ1-4 | TRBV5-1 | TRBD1 | CASSNRQGDEKLFF | TGCGCCAGCAGCAACCGACAGGGAGATGAAAAACTGTTTTTT
few | 14 | TRBJ1-6 | TRBV19 | TRBD1 | CASSTTGINSPLHF | TGTGCCAGTAGTACGACAGGGATCAATTCACCCCTCCACTTT
- | 19 | TRBJ2-3 | TRBV7-2 | - | CASSLGGVGGGYYTDTQYF | TGTGCCAGCAGCTTAGGGGGAGTGGGGGGGGGCTATTACACAGATACGCAGTATTTT
- | 13 | TRBJ1-1 | TRBV5-5 | - | CASSLRWNTEAFF | TGTGCCAGCAGCTTGCGTTGGAACACTGAAGCTTTCTTT
- | 12 | TRBJ2-1 | TRBV9 | - | CASSDQGNEQFF | TGTGCCAGCAGCGACCAGGGAAATGAGCAGTTCTTC
- | 14 | TRBJ1-5 | TRBV5-6 | TRBD1 | CASSLTGGSKPQHF | TGTGCCAGCAGCCTGACAGGGGGAAGTAAGCCCCAGCATTTT
- | 13 | TRBJ2-7 | TRBV19 | - | CASSIQAAGEQYF | TGTGCCAGTAGTATCCAGGCCGCGGGGGAGCAGTACTTC